This T cell receptor beta chain derives from a study of blood T cell repertoires in COVID-19. As for the study in general: T cells, B-cell-depleted T cells, or PBMCs provided the cDNA or gDNA that served as material.

Germline assignment: CDR1 MNHEY and CDR2 SMNVEV (reference sequence). The CDR3 loop spans 15 amino acids. V was shortened by 2 bases and J by 7 bases, with 14 bases between the two germline ends. There are a few counts of this clone. TCRdb keeps only in-frame clones here, not all; method: immunoSEQ multiplex PCR. The repertoire includes fewer than 200,000 clones, around 86% of them detected once, and around 9% sits in the top ten. The chain recombines TRBV27 with TRBJ1-4; D is possibly TRBD1 (6 bases). Input material: peripheral blood. This receptor was obtained from a man aged 45 to 65 with active or convalescent COVID-19. Written as DNA, the CDR3 is TGTGCCAGCAGTTTAAGGGGGGGCGCCGGTGAAAAACTGTTTTTT. This encodes CASSLRGGAGEKLFF.